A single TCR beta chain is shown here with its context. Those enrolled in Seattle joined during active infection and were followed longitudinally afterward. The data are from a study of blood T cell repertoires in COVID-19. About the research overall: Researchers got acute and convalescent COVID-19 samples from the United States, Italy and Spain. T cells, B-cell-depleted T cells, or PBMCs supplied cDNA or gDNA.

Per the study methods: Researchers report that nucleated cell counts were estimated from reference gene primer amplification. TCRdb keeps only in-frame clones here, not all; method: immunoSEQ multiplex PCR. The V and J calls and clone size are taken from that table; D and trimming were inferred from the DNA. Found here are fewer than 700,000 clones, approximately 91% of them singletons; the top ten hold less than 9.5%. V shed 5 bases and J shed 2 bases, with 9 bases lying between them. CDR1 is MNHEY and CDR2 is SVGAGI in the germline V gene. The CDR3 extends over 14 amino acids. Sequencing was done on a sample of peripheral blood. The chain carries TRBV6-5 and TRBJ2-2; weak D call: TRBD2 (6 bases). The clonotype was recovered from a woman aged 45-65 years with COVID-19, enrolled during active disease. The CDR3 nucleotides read TGTGCCAGCAGTCGGGACTTTAACACCGGGGAGCTGTTTTTT. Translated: CASSRDFNTGELFF.